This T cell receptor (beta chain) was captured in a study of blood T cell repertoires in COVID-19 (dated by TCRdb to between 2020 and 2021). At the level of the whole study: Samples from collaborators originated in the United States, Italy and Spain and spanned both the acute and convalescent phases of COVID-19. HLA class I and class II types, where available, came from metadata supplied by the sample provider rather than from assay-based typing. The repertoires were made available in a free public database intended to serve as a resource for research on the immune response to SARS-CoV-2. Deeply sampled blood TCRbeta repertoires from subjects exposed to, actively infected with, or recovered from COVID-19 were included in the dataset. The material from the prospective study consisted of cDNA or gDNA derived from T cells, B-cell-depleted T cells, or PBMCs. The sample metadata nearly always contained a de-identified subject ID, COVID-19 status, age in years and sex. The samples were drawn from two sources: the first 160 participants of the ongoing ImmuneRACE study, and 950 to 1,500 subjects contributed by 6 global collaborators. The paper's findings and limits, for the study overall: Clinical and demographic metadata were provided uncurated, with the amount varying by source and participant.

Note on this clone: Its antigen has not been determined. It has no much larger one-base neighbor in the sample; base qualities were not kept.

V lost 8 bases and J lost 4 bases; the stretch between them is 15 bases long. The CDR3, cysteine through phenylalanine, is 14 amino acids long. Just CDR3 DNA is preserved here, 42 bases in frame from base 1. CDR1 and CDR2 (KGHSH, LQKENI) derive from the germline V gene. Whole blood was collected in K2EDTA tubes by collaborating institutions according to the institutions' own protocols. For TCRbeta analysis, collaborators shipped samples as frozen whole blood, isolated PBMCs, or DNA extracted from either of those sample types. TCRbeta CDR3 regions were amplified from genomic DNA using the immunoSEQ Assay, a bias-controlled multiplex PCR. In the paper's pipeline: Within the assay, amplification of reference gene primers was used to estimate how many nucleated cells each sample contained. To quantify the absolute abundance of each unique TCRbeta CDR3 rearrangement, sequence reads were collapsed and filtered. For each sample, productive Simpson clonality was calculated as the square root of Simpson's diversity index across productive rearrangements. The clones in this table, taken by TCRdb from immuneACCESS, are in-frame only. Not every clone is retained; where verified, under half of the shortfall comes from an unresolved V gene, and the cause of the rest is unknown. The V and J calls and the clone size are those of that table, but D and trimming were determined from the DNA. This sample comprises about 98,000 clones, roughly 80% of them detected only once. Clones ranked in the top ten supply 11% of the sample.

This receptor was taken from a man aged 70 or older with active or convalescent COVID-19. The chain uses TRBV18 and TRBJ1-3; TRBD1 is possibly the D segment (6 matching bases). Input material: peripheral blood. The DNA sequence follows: TGTGCCAGCGCCCCAGGGGAGCCGGGAAACACCATATATTTT. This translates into CASAPGEPGNTIYF.